This TCR beta chain was documented in a study of T cells expressing NK-cell markers. TCRdb reprocessed the 5' RACE reads and keeps a single row for each CDR3 protein, giving no DNA. The repertoire table contains over 120,000 distinct CDR3 sequences. Germline V gene data show CDR1 as SEHNR and CDR2 as FQNEAQ (reference sequence). The CDR3 is made up of 16 amino acids. This rearrangement joins TRBV7-9 to TRBJ2-2; no DNA is available, so the TRBD1 call from TCRdb remains unchecked. This TCR came from a man in his late teens or twenties in good health. Sequenced material: blood T cells: a sorted CD56 or NKG2C T cell subset, CD4+ or CD8+ T cells, or bulk PBMC T cells (not recorded which). The CDR3 sequence is CASSFPGQGAAGELFF.